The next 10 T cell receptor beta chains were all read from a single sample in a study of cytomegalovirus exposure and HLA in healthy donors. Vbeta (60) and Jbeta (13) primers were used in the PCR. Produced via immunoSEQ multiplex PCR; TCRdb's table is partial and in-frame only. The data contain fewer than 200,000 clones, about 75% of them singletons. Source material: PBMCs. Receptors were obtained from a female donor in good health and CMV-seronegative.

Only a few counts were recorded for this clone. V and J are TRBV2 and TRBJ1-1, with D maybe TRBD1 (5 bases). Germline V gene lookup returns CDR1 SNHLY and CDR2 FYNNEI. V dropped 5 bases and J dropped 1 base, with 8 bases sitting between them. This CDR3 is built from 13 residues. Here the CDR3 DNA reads TGTGCCAGCAGTTACAGGCCGAACACTGAAGCTTTCTTT. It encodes CASSYRPNTEAFF.

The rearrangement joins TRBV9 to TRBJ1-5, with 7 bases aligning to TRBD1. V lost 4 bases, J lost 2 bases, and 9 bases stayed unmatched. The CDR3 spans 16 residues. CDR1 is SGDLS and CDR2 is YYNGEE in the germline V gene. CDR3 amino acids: CASSPPGQDRNQPQHF. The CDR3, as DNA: TGTGCCAGCAGCCCCCCCGGACAGGACCGCAATCAGCCCCAGCATTTT.

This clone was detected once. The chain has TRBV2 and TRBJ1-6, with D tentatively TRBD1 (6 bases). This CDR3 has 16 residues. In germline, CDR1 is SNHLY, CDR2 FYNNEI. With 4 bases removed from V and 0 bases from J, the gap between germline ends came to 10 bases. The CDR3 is CASSGTGSSYNSPLHF. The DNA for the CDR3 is TGTGCCAGCAGTGGAACAGGGAGCTCCTATAATTCACCCCTCCACTTT.

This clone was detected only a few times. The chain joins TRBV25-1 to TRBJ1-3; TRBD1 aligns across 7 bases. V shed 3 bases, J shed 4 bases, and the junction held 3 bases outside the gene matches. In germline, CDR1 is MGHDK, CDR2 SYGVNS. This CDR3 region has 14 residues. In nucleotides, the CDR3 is TGTGCCAGCAGTGAGGGCAGGGGGGGAAACACCATATATTTT. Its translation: CASSEGRGGNTIYF. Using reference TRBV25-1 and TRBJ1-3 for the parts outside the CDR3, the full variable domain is EADIYQTPRYLVIGTGKKITLECSQTMGHDKMYWYQQDPGMELHLIHYSYGVNSTEKGDLSSESTVSRIRTEHFPLTLESARPSHTSQYLCASSEGRGGNTIYFGEGSWLTVV.

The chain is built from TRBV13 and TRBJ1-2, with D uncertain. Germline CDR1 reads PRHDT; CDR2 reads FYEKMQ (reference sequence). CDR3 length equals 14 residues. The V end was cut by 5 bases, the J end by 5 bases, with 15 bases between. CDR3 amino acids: CASSRGRLSYGYTF. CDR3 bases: TGTGCCAGCAGCCGAGGGCGGCTCAGTTATGGCTACACCTTC.

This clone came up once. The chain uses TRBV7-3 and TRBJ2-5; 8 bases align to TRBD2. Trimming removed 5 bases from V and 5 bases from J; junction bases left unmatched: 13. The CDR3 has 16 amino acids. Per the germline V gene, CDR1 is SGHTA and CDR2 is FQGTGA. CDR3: CASSPGLESNWETQYF. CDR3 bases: TGTGCCAGCAGCCCGGGACTAGAATCTAATTGGGAGACCCAGTACTTC. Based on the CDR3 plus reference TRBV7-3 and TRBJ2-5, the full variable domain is GAGVSQTPSNKVTEKGKYVELRCDPISGHTALYWYRQSLGQGPEFLIYFQGTGAADDSGLPNDRFFAVRPEGSVSTLKIQRTERGDSAVYLCASSPGLESNWETQYFGPGTRLLVL.

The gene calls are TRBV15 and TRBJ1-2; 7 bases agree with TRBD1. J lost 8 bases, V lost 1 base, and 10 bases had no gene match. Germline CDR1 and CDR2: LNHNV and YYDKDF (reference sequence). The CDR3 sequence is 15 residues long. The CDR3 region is CATSRVRQGTEGYTF. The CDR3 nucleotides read TGTGCCACCAGCAGAGTGCGACAGGGAACAGAAGGCTACACCTTC.

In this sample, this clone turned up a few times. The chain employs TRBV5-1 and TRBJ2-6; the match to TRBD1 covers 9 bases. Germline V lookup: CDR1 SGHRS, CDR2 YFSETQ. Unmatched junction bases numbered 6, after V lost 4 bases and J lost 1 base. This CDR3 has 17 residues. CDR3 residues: CASSMTGGGSGANVLTF. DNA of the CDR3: TGCGCCAGCAGCATGACAGGGGGAGGATCTGGGGCCAACGTCCTGACTTTC.

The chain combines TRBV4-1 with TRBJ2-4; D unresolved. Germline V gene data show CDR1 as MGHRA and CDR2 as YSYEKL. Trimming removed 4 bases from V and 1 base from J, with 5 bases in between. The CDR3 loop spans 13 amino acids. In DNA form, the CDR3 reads TGCGCCAGCAGCCCTCCGGCCAAAAACATTCAGTACTTC. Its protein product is CASSPPAKNIQYF.

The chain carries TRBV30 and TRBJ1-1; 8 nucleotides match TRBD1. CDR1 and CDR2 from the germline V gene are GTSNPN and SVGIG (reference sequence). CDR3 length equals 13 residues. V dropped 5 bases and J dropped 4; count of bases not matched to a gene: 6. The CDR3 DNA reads TGTGCCTGGGGCCGAACAGGGGGCACTGAAGCTTTCTTT. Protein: CAWGRTGGTEAFF.